Shown below are 30 T cell receptor beta chains from a single sample sequenced in a study of blood T cell repertoires in COVID-19. Only in-frame clones appear in the TCRdb table, and some are missing; sequencing was by immunoSEQ multiplex PCR. The data show approximately 210,000 clones, about 88% seen once. Sequenced sample: peripheral blood. The receptors stem from a man aged 40-50 years with acute or convalescent COVID-19.

This rearrangement joins TRBV19 to TRBJ2-3; tentative D call: TRBD2 (5 bases). The germline V gene has CDR1 LNHDA and CDR2 SQIVND (reference sequence). The CDR3 has 13 residues. V lost 6 bases to trimming and J lost 2 bases, with 9 bases between them. CDR3 protein: CASRPTNTDTQYF. The CDR3 DNA reads as TGTGCCAGTAGACCGACTAACACAGATACGCAGTATTTT.

V is TRBV2 and J is TRBJ1-1; D not resolved. This CDR3 comprises 15 residues. Germline V gives CDR1 SNHLY, CDR2 FYNNEI. Trimming removed 7 bases at V and 5 bases at J, with 20 bases between. In DNA, the CDR3 is TGTGCCAGCACCGAATTCCTGGGAGGGCAGACTGAAGCTTTCTTT. It specifies CASTEFLGGQTEAFF.

The chain combines TRBV7-2 with TRBJ2-1; 9 bases align to TRBD2. With 4 bases clipped from V and 3 bases from J, the junction kept 4 bases outside the gene matches. Germline CDR1 reads SGHTA; CDR2 reads FQGNSA. There are 15 residues in the CDR3. CDR3 sequence: CASSWASGIYNEQFF. DNA for the CDR3: TGTGCCAGCAGCTGGGCTAGCGGGATCTACAATGAGCAGTTCTTC.

The chain combines TRBV18 with TRBJ2-5; no clear D gene. Trimming pared 4 bases from V and 0 bases from J, leaving 6 bases between. CDR3 length equals 13 residues. Germline CDR1 reads KGHSH; CDR2 reads LQKENI. Written as DNA, the CDR3 is TGTGCCAGCTCACGGTCAGACCAAGAGACCCAGTACTTC. This translates into CASSRSDQETQYF.

This clone was recorded a few times. The CDR3 loop is CASSLGQASSGANVLTF. In DNA form, the CDR3 reads TGCGCCAGCAGCTTGGGTCAGGCGAGCTCTGGGGCCAACGTCCTGACTTTC. V usage is TRBV5-1 and J usage is TRBJ2-6, with D unresolved. This CDR3 has 17 amino acids. V was trimmed by 0 bases and J by 0 bases, leaving 10 bases between them. Germline V gene lookup returns CDR1 SGHRS and CDR2 YFSETQ.

This chain connects TRBV27 to TRBJ2-7, with D possibly TRBD1 on 6 matching bases. Trimming cost V 6 bases and J 2 bases, with 11 bases left between them. CDR1 is MNHEY and CDR2 is SMNVEV in the germline V gene (reference sequence). The CDR3 extends over 13 amino acids. The CDR3 reads CASRLQGTYEQYF. The DNA of the CDR3 is TGTGCCAGCAGGTTGCAGGGGACCTACGAGCAGTACTTC.

The rearrangement joins TRBV4-3 to TRBJ2-3, with D maybe TRBD2 (6 bases). Germline CDR1 LGHNA, CDR2 YSLEER. The CDR3 has 13 amino acids. V was shortened by 8 bases and J by 3 bases, with 12 bases between the two germline ends. The CDR3 here is CASALASTDTQYF. The DNA of the CDR3 is TGCGCCAGCGCGCTAGCGTCTACAGATACGCAGTATTTT.

V gene TRBV2 combines with J gene TRBJ1-3; the D is unclear. V was cut by 6 bases and J by 2 bases, with 11 bases left in between. The CDR3 is 14 amino acids. The germline CDR1 and CDR2 sequences are SNHLY and FYNNEI. The CDR3 sequence: CASSPLGPGNTIYF. For the CDR3, the DNA is TGTGCCAGCAGCCCCCTTGGGCCTGGAAACACCATATATTTT.

This rearrangement joins TRBV7-2 to TRBJ2-3, with 8 bases aligning to TRBD2. Looked up from germline, CDR1 is SGHTA and CDR2 is FQGNSA. The ends lost 2 bases at V and 2 bases at J; junction bases unmatched: 9. CDR3 length: 17 amino acids. The CDR3 coding sequence is TGTGCCAGCAGCTTAAGGGGAGCGGGAGCCATCACAGATACGCAGTATTTT. Its translation is CASSLRGAGAITDTQYF.

The chain employs TRBV20-1 and TRBJ2-7, with D possibly matching TRBD2 (5 bases). This CDR3 comprises 11 residues. Trimming shortened V by 3 bases and J by 4 bases, and 7 bases separated the two germline ends. Germline V gene lookup returns CDR1 DFQATT and CDR2 SNEGSKA (reference sequence). DNA of the CDR3: TGCAGTGCTAGCCCGGGATACGAGCAGTACTTC. Encoded protein: CSASPGYEQYF.

This chain uses TRBV28 with TRBJ1-1; D unclear. The V gene's germline CDR1 is MDHEN and CDR2 SYDVKM. The CDR3 covers 14 residues. Between the trimmed V and J ends, which lost 5 bases and 0 bases, there was a span of 10 bases. The CDR3 coding sequence is TGTGCCAGCAGTATGGGAGCGTTGAACACTGAAGCTTTCTTT. This translates into CASSMGALNTEAFF.

The chain combines TRBV4-3 with TRBJ1-4; D ambiguous. The CDR3 consists of 14 residues. CDR1 is LGHNA, CDR2 YSLEER, per germline. Trimming pared 1 base from V and 5 bases from J, leaving 8 bases between. The CDR3 protein is CASSQVGGNEKLFF. For the CDR3, the DNA is TGCGCCAGCAGCCAAGTAGGAGGGAATGAAAAACTGTTTTTT.

The genes are TRBV19 and TRBJ1-1; D ambiguous. The CDR3 consists of 14 residues. V was clipped by 5 bases and J by 0 bases, with 10 bases between them. Germline CDR1 and CDR2: LNHDA and SQIVND (reference sequence). CDR3 bases: TGTGCCAGTAGTGGAGCGGGATTGAACACTGAAGCTTTCTTT. Protein: CASSGAGLNTEAFF.

The genes are TRBV7-9 and TRBJ2-7; the D gene is possibly TRBD1 (5 bases). This CDR3 is 16 amino acids long. Germline loops: CDR1 SEHNR, CDR2 FQNEAQ (reference sequence). V was clipped by 5 bases and J by 0 bases, with 17 bases between them. The CDR3 spells CASSVLQGDSSYEQYF. The CDR3 nucleotides read TGTGCCAGCAGCGTTCTCCAGGGTGATAGCTCCTACGAGCAGTACTTC.

The chain couples TRBV2 to TRBJ2-7, with 10 bases aligning to TRBD1. The CDR3 is 14 amino acids. The J segment lost 4 bases and the V segment lost 5 bases, leaving 5 bases of the junction unmatched. Per germline, CDR1 SNHLY and CDR2 FYNNEI. The CDR3 DNA sequence: TGTGCCAGCAGTCCTTGGACAGGGGGGTACGAGCAGTACTTC. The encoded protein is CASSPWTGGYEQYF.

The chain couples TRBV5-1 to TRBJ2-2; TRBD2 aligns across 7 bases. The CDR3 is made up of 17 amino acids. Germline lookup yields CDR1 SGHRS and CDR2 YFSETQ. V was clipped by 0 bases and J by 0 bases; unmatched bases: 5. For the CDR3, the DNA is TGCGCCAGCAGCTTGGGGGCCCTAGCGGCGAACACCGGGGAGCTGTTTTTT. Its protein is CASSLGALAANTGELFF.

The gene calls are TRBV5-8 and TRBJ2-1, with D possibly matching TRBD1 (5 bases). Germline V gene lookup returns CDR1 SGHTS and CDR2 YDEGEE. This CDR3 contains 15 residues. V lost 0 bases and J 4 bases, leaving 11 bases between the germline ends. CDR3 in amino acids: CASSLVGEWYNEQFF. DNA of the CDR3: TGTGCCAGCAGCTTGGTAGGGGAATGGTACAATGAGCAGTTCTTC.

The chain links TRBV2 to TRBJ1-5; weak D call: TRBD1 (5 bases). The germline CDR1 and CDR2 sequences are SNHLY and FYNNEI. Between the trimmed V and J ends, which lost 6 bases and 6 bases, there was a span of 12 bases. The CDR3 length is 13 residues. CDR3 bases: TGTGCCAGCAGGACGACAGTCCGTCAGCCCCAGCATTTT. It codes for CASRTTVRQPQHF.

The chain joins TRBV27 to TRBJ2-3, with 8 bases that match TRBD1. This CDR3 contains 15 residues. V gave up 4 bases and J gave up 0 bases; unmatched junction bases: 3. Looked up from germline, CDR1 is MNHEY and CDR2 is SMNVEV (reference sequence). In DNA form, the CDR3 reads TGTGCCAGCAGTTCCAGGACAGGGAGCACAGATACGCAGTATTTT. Protein sequence: CASSSRTGSTDTQYF.

V gene TRBV27 combines with J gene TRBJ2-1; TRBD2 agrees at 8 bases. This CDR3 contains 15 residues. The J segment lost 9 bases and the V segment lost 3 bases, leaving 10 bases of the junction unmatched. CDR1 and CDR2 from the germline V gene are MNHEY and SMNVEV (reference sequence). CDR3 nucleotides: TGTGCCAGCAGTTTCGGAGCGGGAGCTACTGGTGAGCAGTTCTTC. This translates into CASSFGAGATGEQFF.

The chain links TRBV27 to TRBJ2-7, with 8 bases identical to TRBD1. V was clipped by 0 bases and J by 4 bases; unmatched bases: 8. CDR1 MNHEY and CDR2 SMNVEV come from the germline V gene (reference sequence). The CDR3 spans 16 residues. CDR3 protein: CASSLSTGEMGYEQYF. The CDR3 coding sequence is TGTGCCAGCAGTTTATCGACAGGGGAAATGGGTTACGAGCAGTACTTC.

The chain links TRBV27 to TRBJ1-1, with 9 bases lining up with TRBD1. CDR3 length: 15 residues. Germline V CDR1 and CDR2: MNHEY, SMNVEV (reference sequence). After removal of 2 bases from V and 4 bases from J, the junction contained 5 bases not matched to a gene. CDR3 in amino acids: CASSLPGTGITEAFF. For the CDR3, the DNA is TGTGCCAGCAGTTTACCCGGGACAGGGATCACTGAAGCTTTCTTT.

The genes are TRBV2 and TRBJ1-2, with TRBD1 matching 8 bases. This CDR3 region has 13 residues. The V gene's germline CDR1 is SNHLY and CDR2 FYNNEI. Unmatched junction bases numbered 9, after V lost 10 bases and J lost 5 bases. Written as DNA, the CDR3 is TGTGCCACCGTCCCGGGACAGGTGTATGGCTACACCTTC. Translation gives CATVPGQVYGYTF.

The chain couples TRBV11-2 to TRBJ2-7; 7 positions match TRBD1. Germline CDR1 SGHAT, CDR2 FQNNGV. This CDR3 region has 13 residues. The V segment lost 10 bases and the J segment 2 bases; nucleotides outside the gene matches: 8. The CDR3 here is CATTRQGAYEQYF. CDR3 DNA: TGTGCCACCACCCGGCAGGGGGCCTACGAGCAGTACTTC.

The V gene is TRBV27, the J gene TRBJ2-3; possibly TRBD2 for D (7 bases). The length of the CDR3 is 18 residues. Between the trimmed V and J ends, which lost 2 bases and 2 bases, there was a span of 20 bases. CDR1 and CDR2 (germline): MNHEY, SMNVEV (reference sequence). The chain's CDR3 is CASSLPGLLGGYTDTQYF. CDR3 sequence (DNA): TGTGCCAGCAGTTTACCGGGACTACTGGGGGGCTACACAGATACGCAGTATTTT.

This chain links TRBV4-2 with TRBJ2-3, with TRBD1 as a possible D gene (5 bases). Per the germline V gene, CDR1 is LGHNA and CDR2 is YNFKEQ. Trimming cost V 7 bases and J 0 bases, with 14 bases left between them. This CDR3 contains 15 residues. In DNA form, the CDR3 reads TGTGCCAGCACTCGGCAGGGTGGGAGCACAGATACGCAGTATTTT. This encodes CASTRQGGSTDTQYF.

About this clone: Mismatch with germline at one junction end may stem from a read error. The chain couples TRBV29-1 to TRBJ2-1; 16 bases line up with TRBD2. The CDR3 covers 15 residues. The germline V gene encodes CDR1 SQVTM and CDR2 ANQGSEA. CDR3 in DNA: TGCAGCGTTCTCGGGACTAGCGGGGGGGCGGACCAAAGGGTCTTC. It encodes CSVLGTSGGADQRVF.

This chain connects TRBV18 to TRBJ2-3; 7 positions agree with TRBD1. Germline V gene sequence: CDR1 KGHSH, CDR2 LQKENI. Germline trimming cut 3 bases from V and 0 bases from J; bases unmatched to any gene: 9. This CDR3 region has 17 residues. CDR3: CASSPQGVELSTDTQYF. CDR3 bases: TGTGCCAGCTCACCGCAGGGGGTCGAACTTAGCACAGATACGCAGTATTTT.

V usage is TRBV19 and J usage is TRBJ1-3, with 10 bases matching TRBD1. CDR1 LNHDA and CDR2 SQIVND come from the germline V gene (reference sequence). V trimming: 5 bases; J trimming: 3 bases; junction bases outside the gene matches: 7. The CDR3 consists of 16 residues. The CDR3 region is CASSAPGTGDGNTIYF. DNA of the CDR3: TGTGCCAGTAGTGCCCCAGGGACAGGGGATGGAAACACCATATATTTT.

This clone was counted a single time. J is TRBJ1-2 and V is TRBV14; D might be TRBD1 (5 bases). Deletions cut 1 base from V and 2 bases from J, with 11 bases between. CDR3 size: 15 residues. Germline V gives CDR1 SGHDN, CDR2 FVKESK. The DNA of the CDR3 is TGTGCCAGCAGCCAAGCCCTGGGGCGAAACTATGGCTACACCTTC. This encodes CASSQALGRNYGYTF.